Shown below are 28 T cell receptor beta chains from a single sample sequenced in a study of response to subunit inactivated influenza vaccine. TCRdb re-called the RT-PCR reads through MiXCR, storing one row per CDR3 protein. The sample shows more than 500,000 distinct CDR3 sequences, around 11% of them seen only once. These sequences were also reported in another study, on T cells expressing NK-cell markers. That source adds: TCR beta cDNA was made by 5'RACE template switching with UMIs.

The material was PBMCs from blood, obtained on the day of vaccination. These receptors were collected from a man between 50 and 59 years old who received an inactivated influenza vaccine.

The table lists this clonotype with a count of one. Here the CDR3 DNA reads TGTGCCAGCAGCTTGGAATTGGGGCGACCCTATAATTCACCCCTCCACTTT. As protein: CASSLELGRPYNSPLHF. The chain combines TRBV5-5 with TRBJ1-6; D is possibly TRBD1 (5 bases). The CDR3 contains 17 residues. Germline V gene lookup returns CDR1 SGHKS and CDR2 YYEKEE (reference sequence). The V gene lost 0 bases and the J gene lost 2 bases, with 12 bases spanning the gap. The whole variable domain, filled in from reference TRBV5-5 and TRBJ1-6, reads DAGVTQSPTHLIKTRGQQVTLRCSPISGHKSVSWYQQVLGQGPQFIFQYYEKEERGRGNFPDRFSARQFPNYSSELNVNALLLGDSALYLCASSLELGRPYNSPLHFGNGTRLTVT.

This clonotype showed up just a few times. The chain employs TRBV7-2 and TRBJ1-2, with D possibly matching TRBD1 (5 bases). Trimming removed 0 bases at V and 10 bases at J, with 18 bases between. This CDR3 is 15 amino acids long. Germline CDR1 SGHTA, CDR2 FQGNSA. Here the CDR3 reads CASSLAIGGSGFYTF. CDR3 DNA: TGTGCCAGCAGCTTAGCGATCGGGGGGTCGGGATTCTACACCTTC.

Here the CDR3 reads CASSLQGKTEAFF. The CDR3 coding sequence is TGCGCCAGCAGCTTACAGGGGAAGACTGAAGCTTTCTTT. V usage is TRBV5-1 and J usage is TRBJ1-1; 7 positions match TRBD1. V shed 2 bases, J shed 5 bases, and the junction held 3 bases outside the gene matches. CDR1 and CDR2 (germline): SGHRS, YFSETQ. The CDR3 sequence is 13 residues long.

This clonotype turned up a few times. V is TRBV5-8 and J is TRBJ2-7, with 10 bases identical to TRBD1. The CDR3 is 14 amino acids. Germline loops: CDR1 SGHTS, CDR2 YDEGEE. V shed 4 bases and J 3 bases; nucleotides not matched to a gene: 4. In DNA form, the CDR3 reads TGTGCCAGCAGCGTGGACAGGGGGATCTACGAGCAGTACTTC. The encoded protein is CASSVDRGIYEQYF. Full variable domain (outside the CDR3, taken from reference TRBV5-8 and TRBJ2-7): EAGVTQSPTHLIKTRGQQATLRCSPISGHTSVYWYQQALGLGLQFLLWYDEGEERNRGNFPPRFSGRQFPNYSSELNVNALELEDSALYLCASSVDRGIYEQYFGPGTRLTVT.

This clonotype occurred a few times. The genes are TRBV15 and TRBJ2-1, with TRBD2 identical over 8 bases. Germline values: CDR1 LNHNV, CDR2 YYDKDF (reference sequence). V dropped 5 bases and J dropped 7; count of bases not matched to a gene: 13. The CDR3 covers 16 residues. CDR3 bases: TGTGCCACCAGCGAAGTAAGCTTAGCGGGAACGAATGAGCAGTTCTTC. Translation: CATSEVSLAGTNEQFF. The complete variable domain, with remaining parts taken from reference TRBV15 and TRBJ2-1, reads DAMVIQNPRYQVTQFGKPVTLSCSQTLNHNVMYWYQQKSSQAPKLLFHYYDKDFNNEADTPDNFQSRRPNTSFCFLDIRSPGLGDTAMYLCATSEVSLAGTNEQFFGPGTRLTVL.

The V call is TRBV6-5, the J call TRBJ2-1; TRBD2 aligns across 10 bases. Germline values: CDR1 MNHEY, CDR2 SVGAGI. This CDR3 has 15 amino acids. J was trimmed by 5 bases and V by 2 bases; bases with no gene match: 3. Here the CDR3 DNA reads TGTGCCAGCAGTTACCCCGGGACTAGCGACAATGAGCAGTTCTTC. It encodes CASSYPGTSDNEQFF.

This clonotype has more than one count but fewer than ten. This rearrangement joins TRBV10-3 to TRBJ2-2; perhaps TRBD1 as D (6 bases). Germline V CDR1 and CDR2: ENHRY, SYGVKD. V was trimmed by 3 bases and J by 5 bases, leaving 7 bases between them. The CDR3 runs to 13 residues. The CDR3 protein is CAISDDRTGELFF. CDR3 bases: TGTGCCATCAGTGACGACAGGACCGGGGAGCTGTTTTTT.

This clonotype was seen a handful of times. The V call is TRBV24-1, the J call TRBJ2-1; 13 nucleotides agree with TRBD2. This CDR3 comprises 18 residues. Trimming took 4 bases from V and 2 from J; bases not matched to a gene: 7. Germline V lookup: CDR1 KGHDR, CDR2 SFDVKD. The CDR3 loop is CATSDPQGTSGTYNEQFF. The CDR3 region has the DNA TGTGCCACCAGTGACCCCCAGGGGACTAGCGGGACCTACAATGAGCAGTTCTTC.

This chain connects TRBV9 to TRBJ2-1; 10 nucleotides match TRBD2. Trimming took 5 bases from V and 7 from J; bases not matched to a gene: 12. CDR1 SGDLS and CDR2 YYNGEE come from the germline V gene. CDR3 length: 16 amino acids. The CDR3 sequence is CASRLLTSGEGNEQFF. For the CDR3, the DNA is TGTGCCAGCAGATTACTAACTAGCGGGGAGGGGAATGAGCAGTTCTTC.

The CDR3 reads CASSLQGAQSYEQYF. The CDR3, as DNA: TGCGCCAGCAGCTTGCAGGGGGCGCAGTCCTACGAGCAGTACTTC. This chain links TRBV5-1 with TRBJ2-7; TRBD1 aligns across 8 bases. This CDR3 comprises 15 residues. J gave up 1 base and V 1 base, and 4 bases lay outside the gene matches. CDR1 is SGHRS, CDR2 YFSETQ, per germline.

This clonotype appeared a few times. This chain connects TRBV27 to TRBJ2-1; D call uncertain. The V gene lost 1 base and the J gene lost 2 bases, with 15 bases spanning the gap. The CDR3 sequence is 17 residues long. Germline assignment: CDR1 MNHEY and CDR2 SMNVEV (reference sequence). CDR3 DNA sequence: TGTGCCAGCAGTTTATTTGCTTTGAGGTCAACCTACAATGAGCAGTTCTTC. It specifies CASSLFALRSTYNEQFF.

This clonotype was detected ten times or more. The CDR3 is CASSYWIFDTQYF. The DNA for the CDR3 is TGTGCCAGCAGTTACTGGATTTTCGATACGCAGTATTTT. The chain employs TRBV6-2 or TRBV6-3 and TRBJ2-3; D remains ambiguous. Trimming pared 1 base from V and 6 bases from J, leaving 8 bases between. Germline-derived CDR1 and CDR2 are MNHEY and SVGEGT. The CDR3 length is 13 residues.

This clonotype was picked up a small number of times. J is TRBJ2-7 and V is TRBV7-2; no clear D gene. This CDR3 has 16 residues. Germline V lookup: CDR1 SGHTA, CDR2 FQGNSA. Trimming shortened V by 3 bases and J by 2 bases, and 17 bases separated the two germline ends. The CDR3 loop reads CASSFLGIAEPYEQYF. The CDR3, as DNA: TGTGCCAGCAGCTTTCTTGGGATAGCAGAACCCTACGAGCAGTACTTC.

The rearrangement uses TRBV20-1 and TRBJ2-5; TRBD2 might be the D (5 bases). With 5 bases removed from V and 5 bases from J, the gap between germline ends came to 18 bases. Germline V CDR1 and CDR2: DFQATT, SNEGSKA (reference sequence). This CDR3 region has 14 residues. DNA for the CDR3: TGCAGTGCTCCCCCCGAGGGAACGTCGGAGACCCAGTACTTC. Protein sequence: CSAPPEGTSETQYF.

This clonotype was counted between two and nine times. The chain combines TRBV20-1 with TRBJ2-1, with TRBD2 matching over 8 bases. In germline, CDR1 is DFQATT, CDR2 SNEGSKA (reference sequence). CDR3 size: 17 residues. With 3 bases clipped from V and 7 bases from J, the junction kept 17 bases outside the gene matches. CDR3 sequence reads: CSARPFLLAVLFNEQFF. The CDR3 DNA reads TGCAGTGCTAGGCCCTTTTTACTAGCGGTCCTTTTTAATGAGCAGTTCTTC.

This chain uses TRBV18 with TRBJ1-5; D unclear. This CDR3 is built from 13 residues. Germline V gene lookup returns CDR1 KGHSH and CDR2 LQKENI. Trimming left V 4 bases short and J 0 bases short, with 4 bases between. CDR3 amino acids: CASSHSSNQPQHF. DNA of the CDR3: TGTGCCAGCTCACATTCTAGCAATCAGCCCCAGCATTTT. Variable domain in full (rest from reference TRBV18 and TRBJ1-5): NAGVMQNPRHLVRRRGQEARLRCSPMKGHSHVYWYRQLPEEGLKFMVYLQKENIIDESGMPKERFSAEFPKEGPSILRIQQVVRGDSAAYFCASSHSSNQPQHFGDGTRLSIL.

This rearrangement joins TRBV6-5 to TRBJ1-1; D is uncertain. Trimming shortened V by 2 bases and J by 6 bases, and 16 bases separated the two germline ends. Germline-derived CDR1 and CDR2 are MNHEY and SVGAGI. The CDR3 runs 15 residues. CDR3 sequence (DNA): TGTGCCAGCAGTTACAGGTTTAGGTACTGGGCTGAAGCTTTCTTT. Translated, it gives CASSYRFRYWAEAFF.

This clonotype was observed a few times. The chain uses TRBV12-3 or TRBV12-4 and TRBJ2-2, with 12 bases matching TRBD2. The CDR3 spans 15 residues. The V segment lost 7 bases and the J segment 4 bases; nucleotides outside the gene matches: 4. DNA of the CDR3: TGTGCCAGCATTCCGGGACTAGCGGGCACCGGGGAGCTGTTTTTT. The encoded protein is CASIPGLAGTGELFF.

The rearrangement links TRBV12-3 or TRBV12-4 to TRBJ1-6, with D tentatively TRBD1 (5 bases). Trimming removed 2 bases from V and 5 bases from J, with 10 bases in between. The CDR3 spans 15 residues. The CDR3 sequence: CASSLRGADNSPLHF. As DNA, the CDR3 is TGTGCCAGCAGTTTAAGGGGAGCAGATAATTCACCCCTCCACTTT.

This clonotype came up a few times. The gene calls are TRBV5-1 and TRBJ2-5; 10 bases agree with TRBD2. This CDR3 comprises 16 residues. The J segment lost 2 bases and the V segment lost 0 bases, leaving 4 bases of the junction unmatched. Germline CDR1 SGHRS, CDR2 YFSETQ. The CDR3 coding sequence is TGCGCCAGCAGCTTGGCCGGACTAGCGGAGCAAGAGACCCAGTACTTC. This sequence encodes CASSLAGLAEQETQYF.

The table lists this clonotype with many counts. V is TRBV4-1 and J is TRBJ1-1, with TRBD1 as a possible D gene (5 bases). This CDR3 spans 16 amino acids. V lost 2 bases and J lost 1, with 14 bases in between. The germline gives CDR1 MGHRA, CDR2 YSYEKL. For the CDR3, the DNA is TGCGCCAGCAGCCAAAGTCAGGGTTTGGGGAACACTGAAGCTTTCTTT. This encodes CASSQSQGLGNTEAFF.

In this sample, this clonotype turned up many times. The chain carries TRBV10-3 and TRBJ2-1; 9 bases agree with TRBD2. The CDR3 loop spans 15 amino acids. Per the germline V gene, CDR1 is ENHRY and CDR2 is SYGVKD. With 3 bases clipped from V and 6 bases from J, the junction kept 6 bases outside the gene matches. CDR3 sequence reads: CAISEISGSFNEQFF. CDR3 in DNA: TGTGCCATCAGTGAAATTAGCGGGAGTTTCAATGAGCAGTTCTTC.

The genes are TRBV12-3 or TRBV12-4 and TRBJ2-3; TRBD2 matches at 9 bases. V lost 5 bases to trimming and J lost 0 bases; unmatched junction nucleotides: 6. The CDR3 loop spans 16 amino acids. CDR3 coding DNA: TGTGCCAGCAGTCCCTCGACTAGCGGTAGCACAGATACGCAGTATTTT. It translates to CASSPSTSGSTDTQYF.

CDR3 amino acids: CASRQGAGVMYSPLHF. The CDR3 coding sequence is TGTGCCAGCAGGCAAGGCGCAGGGGTAATGTATTCACCCCTCCACTTT. This rearrangement joins TRBV28 to TRBJ1-6; TRBD1 might be the D (6 bases). The V end was cut by 6 bases, the J end by 8 bases, with 20 bases between. Germline V gene sequence: CDR1 MDHEN, CDR2 SYDVKM. This CDR3 has 16 residues.

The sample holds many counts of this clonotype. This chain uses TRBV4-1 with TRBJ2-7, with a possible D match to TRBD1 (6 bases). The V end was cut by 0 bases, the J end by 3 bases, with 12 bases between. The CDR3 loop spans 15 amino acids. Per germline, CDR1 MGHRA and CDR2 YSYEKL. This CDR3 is CASSQEVSRGYEQYF. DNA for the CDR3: TGCGCCAGCAGCCAAGAAGTTAGCAGGGGCTACGAGCAGTACTTC.

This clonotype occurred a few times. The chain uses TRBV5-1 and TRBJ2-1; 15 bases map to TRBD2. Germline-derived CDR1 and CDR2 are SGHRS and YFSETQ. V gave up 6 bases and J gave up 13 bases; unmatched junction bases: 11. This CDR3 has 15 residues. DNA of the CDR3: TGCGCCAGCACCTGGACTAGCGGGAGGGCCGTTGAACAGTTCTTC. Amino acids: CASTWTSGRAVEQFF.

CDR3 sequence: CSAGGAGAPNTEAFF. DNA for the CDR3: TGCAGCGCCGGGGGGGCAGGGGCCCCGAACACTGAAGCTTTCTTT. The chain recombines TRBV29-1 with TRBJ1-1, with D maybe TRBD1 (6 bases). This CDR3 has 15 residues. V was clipped by 7 bases and J by 1 base, with 19 bases between them. Germline lookup yields CDR1 SQVTM and CDR2 ANQGSEA.

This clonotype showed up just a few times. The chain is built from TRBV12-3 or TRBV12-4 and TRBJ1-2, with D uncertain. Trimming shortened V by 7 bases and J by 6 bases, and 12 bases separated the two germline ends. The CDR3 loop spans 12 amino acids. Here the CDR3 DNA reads TGTGCCAGCAAGGCCAGGCGAAATGGCTACACCTTC. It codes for CASKARRNGYTF.